This T cell receptor (beta chain) was captured in a study of shared clonotypes between healthy human individuals. Points from the study as a whole: A limitation of the genetic and exposure-history diversity represented arose from few donors.

Execution of the assay was at deep level. The method was immunoSEQ multiplex PCR; TCRdb's version includes in-frame clones alone and lacks a portion of them. The repertoire holds hundreds of thousands of clones, with more than 70% as singletons. Recent vaccinations or acute infections were absent in the healthy HIV-negative adult donors. To note about this clone: Antigen unknown.

The material sequenced was PBMCs. The TCR was taken from a woman aged 35 to 49 in good health. Some clones in this sample may be carry-over from other donors' samples.

CDR3 sequence: CAWSAQGISGNTIYF. CDR3 coding DNA: TGTGCCTGGAGTGCACAGGGGATCTCTGGAAACACCATATATTTT. The genes are TRBV30 and TRBJ1-3; 7 nucleotides agree with TRBD1. Losses at the gene ends were 1 base for V and 0 bases for J; bases not matched to a gene: 3. The germline V gene encodes CDR1 GTSNPN and CDR2 SVGIG (reference sequence). This CDR3 has 15 residues.